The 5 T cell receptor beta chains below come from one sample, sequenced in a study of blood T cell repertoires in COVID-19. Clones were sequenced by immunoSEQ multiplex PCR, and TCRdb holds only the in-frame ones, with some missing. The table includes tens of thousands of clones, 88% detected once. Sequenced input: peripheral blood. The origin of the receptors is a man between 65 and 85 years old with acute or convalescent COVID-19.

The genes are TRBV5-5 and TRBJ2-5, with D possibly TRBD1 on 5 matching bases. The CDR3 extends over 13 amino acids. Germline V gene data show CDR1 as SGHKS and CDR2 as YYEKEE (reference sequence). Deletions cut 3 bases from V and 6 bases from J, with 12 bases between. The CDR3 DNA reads TGTGCCAGCAGCTGGATGGGGCTGAAGACCCAGTACTTC. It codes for CASSWMGLKTQYF.

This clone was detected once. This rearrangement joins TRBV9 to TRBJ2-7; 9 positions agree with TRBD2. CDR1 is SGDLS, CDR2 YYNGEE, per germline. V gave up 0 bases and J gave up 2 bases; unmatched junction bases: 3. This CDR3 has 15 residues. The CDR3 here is CASSVEAGGAYEQYF. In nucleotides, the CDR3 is TGTGCCAGCAGCGTAGAGGCGGGAGGGGCCTACGAGCAGTACTTC.

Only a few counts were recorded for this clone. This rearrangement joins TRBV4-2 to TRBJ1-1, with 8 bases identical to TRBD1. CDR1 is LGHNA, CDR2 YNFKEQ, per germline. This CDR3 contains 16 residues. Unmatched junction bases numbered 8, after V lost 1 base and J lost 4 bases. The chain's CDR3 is CASSQVSRGLVTEAFF. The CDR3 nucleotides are TGTGCCAGCAGCCAAGTAAGCAGGGGGCTGGTCACTGAAGCTTTCTTT.

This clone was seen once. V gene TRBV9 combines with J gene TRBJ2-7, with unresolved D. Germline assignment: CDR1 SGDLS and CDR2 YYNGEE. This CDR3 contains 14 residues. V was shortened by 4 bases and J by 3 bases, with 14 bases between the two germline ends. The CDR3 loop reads CASSSRSYNYEQYF. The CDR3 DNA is TGTGCCAGCAGCTCTCGGAGCTACAACTACGAGCAGTACTTC.

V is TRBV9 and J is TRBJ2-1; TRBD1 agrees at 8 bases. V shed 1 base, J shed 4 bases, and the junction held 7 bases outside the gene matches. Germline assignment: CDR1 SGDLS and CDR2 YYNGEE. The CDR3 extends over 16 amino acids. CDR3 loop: CASSVTGQVAYNEQFF. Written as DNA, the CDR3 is TGTGCCAGCAGCGTAACGGGACAGGTCGCTTACAATGAGCAGTTCTTC.